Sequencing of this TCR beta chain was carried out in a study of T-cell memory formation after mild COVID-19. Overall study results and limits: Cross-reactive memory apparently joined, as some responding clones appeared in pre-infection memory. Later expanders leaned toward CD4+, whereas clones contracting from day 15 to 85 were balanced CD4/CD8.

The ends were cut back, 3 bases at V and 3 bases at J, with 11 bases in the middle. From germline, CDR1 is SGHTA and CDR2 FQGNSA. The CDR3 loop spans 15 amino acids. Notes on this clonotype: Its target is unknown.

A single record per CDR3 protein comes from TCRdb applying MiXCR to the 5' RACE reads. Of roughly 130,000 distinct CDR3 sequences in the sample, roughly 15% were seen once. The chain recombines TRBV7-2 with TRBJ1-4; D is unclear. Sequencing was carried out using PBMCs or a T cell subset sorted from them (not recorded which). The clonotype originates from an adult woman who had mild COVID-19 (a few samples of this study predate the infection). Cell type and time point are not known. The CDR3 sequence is CASSLLGWANEKLFF. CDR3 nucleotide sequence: TGTGCCAGCAGCTTGCTGGGTTGGGCTAATGAAAAACTGTTTTTT.